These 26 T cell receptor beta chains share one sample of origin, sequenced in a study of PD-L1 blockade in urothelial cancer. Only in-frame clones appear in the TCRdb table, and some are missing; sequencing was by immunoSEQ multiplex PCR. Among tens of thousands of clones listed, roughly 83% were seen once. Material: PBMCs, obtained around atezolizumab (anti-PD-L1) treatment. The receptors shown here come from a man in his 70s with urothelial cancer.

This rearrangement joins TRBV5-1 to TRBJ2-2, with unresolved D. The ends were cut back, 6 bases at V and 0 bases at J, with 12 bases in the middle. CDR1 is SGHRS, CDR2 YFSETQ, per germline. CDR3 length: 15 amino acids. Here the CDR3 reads CASILNSANTGELFF. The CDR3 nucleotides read TGCGCCAGCATCCTCAACTCGGCGAACACCGGGGAGCTGTTTTTT. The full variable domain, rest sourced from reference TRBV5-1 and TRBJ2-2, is KAGVTQTPRYLIKTRGQQVTLSCSPISGHRSVSWYQQTPGQGLQFLFEYFSETQRNKGNFPGRFSGRQFSNSRSEMNVSTLELGDSALYLCASILNSANTGELFFGEGSRLTVL.

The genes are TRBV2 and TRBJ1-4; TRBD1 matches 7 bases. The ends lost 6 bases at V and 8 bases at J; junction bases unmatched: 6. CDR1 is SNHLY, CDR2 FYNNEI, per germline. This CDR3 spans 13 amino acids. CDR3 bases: TGTGCCAGCAGCCCGACAGGGAGGGAAAAACTGTTTTTT. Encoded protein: CASSPTGREKLFF.

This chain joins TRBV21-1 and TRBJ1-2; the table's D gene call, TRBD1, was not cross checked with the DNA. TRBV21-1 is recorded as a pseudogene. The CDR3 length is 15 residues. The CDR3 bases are TGTGCCAGCCCTCAAGAAGGGCAGGGGAGCTATGGCTACACCTTC. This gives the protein CASPQEGQGSYGYTF.

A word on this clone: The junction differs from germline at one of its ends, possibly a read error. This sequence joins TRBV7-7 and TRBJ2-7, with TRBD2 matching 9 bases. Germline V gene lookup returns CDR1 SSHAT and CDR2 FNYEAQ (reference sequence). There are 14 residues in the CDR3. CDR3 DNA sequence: TGTGCTAGCAGCTCCTTAGCGGGAGCGGCGGAGCAGTACTTC. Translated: CASSSLAGAAEQYF.

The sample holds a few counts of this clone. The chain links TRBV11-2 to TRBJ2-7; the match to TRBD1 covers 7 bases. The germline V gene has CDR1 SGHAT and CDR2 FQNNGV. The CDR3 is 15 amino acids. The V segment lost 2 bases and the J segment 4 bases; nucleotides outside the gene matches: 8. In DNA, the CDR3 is TGTGCCAGCAGCTTAATACAGGGGCGAGCTTACGAGCAGTACTTC. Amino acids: CASSLIQGRAYEQYF. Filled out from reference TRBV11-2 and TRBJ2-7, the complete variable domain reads EAGVAQSPRYKIIEKRQSVAFWCNPISGHATLYWYQQILGQGPKLLIQFQNNGVVDDSQLPKDRFSAERLKGVDSTLKIQPAKLEDSAVYLCASSLIQGRAYEQYFGPGTRLTVT.

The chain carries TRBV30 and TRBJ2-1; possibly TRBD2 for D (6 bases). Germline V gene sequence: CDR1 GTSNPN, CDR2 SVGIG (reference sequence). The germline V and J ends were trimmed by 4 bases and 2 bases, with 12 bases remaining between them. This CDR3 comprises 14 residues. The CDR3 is CAWKEGRTYNEQFF. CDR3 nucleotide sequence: TGTGCCTGGAAGGAGGGCCGTACCTACAATGAGCAGTTCTTC.

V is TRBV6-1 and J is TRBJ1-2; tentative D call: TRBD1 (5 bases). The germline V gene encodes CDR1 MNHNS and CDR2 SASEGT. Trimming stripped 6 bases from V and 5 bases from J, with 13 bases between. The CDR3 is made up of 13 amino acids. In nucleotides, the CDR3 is TGTGCCAGCAGCCCCCCGGGGGGGTATGGCTACACCTTC. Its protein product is CASSPPGGYGYTF.

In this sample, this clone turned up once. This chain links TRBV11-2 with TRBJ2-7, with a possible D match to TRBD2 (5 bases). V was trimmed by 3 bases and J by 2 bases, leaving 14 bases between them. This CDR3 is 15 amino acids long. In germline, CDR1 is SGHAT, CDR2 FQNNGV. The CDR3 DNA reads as TGTGCCAGCAGCTTGCAAGTTGCGGGCCCCTACGAGCAGTACTTC. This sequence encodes CASSLQVAGPYEQYF.

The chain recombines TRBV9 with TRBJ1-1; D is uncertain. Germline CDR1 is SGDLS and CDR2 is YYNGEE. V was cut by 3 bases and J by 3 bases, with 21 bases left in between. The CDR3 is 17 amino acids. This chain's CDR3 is CASSATWLGGRDTEAFF. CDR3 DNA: TGTGCCAGCAGCGCCACGTGGTTAGGCGGAAGAGACACTGAAGCTTTCTTT.

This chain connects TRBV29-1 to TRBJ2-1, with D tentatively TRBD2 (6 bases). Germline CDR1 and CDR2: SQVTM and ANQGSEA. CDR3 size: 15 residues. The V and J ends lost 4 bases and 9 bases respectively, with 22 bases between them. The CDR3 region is CSVVKGLRGSTEQFF. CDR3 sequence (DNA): TGCAGCGTTGTCAAGGGACTCCGGGGGTCGACTGAGCAGTTCTTC.

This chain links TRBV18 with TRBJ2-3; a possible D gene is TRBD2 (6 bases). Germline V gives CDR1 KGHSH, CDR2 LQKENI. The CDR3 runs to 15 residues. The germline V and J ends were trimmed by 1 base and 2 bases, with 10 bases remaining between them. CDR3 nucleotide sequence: TGTGCCAGCTCACCACTAGCGGAGAACACAGATACGCAGTATTTT. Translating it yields CASSPLAENTDTQYF.

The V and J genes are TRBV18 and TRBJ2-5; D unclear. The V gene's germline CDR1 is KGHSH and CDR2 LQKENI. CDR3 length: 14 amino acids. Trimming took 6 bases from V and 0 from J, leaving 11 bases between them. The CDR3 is CASSPTQDQETQYF. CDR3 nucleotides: TGTGCCAGCTCCCCGACACAAGACCAAGAGACCCAGTACTTC.

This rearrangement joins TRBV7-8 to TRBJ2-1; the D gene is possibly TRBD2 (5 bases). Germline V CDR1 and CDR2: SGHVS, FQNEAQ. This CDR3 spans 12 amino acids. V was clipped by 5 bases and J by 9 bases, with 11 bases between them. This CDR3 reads CASSHPRGEQFF. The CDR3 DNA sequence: TGTGCCAGCAGCCACCCCCGGGGTGAGCAGTTCTTC. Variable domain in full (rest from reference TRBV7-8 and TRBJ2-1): GAGVSQSPRYKVAKRGQDVALRCDPISGHVSLFWYQQALGQGPEFLTYFQNEAQLDKSGLPSDRFFAERPEGSVSTLKIQRTQQEDSAVYLCASSHPRGEQFFGPGTRLTVL.

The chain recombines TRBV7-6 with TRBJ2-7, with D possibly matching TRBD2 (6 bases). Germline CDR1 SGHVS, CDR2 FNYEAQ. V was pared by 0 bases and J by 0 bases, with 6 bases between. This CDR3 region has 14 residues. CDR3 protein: CASSLAEGSYEQYF. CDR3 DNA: TGTGCCAGCAGCTTAGCGGAGGGCTCCTACGAGCAGTACTTC.

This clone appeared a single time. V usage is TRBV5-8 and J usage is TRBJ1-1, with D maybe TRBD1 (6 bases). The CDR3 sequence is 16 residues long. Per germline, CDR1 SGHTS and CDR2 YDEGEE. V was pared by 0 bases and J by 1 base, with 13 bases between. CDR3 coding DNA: TGTGCCAGCAGCTTGGACTCAGGGGAAGAGAACACTGAAGCTTTCTTT. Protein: CASSLDSGEENTEAFF.

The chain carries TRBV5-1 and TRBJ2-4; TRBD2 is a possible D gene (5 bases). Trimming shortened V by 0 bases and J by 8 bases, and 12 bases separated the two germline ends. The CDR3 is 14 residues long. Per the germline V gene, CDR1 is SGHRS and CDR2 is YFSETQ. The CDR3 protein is CASSLAASRDIQYF. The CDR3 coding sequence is TGCGCCAGCAGCTTGGCGGCTAGCAGAGACATTCAGTACTTC.

The CDR3: CASRAGTLRPSGANVLTF. The CDR3 DNA reads TGTGCCAGTAGAGCCGGGACACTCAGACCCTCTGGGGCCAACGTCCTGACTTTC. The chain is built from TRBV19 and TRBJ2-6; D perhaps matches TRBD1 (6 bases). CDR1 and CDR2 from the germline V gene are LNHDA and SQIVND (reference sequence). The CDR3 extends over 18 amino acids. V lost 6 bases and J 0 bases, leaving 18 bases between the germline ends.

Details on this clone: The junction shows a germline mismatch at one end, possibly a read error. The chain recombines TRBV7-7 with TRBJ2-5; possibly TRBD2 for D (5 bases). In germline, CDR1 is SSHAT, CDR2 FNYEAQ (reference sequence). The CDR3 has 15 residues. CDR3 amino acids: CASSLASGRQETQYF. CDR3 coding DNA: TGTGCTAGCAGCTTAGCATCGGGAAGGCAAGAGACCCAGTACTTC.

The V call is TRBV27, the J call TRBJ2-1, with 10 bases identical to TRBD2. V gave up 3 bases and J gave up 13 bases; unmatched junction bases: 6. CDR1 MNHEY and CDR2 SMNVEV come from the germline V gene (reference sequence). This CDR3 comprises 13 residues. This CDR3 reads CASSFAVAGGQFF. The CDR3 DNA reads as TGTGCCAGCAGTTTTGCGGTAGCGGGAGGACAGTTCTTC.

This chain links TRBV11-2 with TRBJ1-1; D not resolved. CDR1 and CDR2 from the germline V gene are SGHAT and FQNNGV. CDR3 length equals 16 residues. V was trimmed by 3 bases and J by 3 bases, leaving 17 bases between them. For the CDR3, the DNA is TGTGCCAGCAGCTTTTTGGGTAGGGAGTGGGACACTGAAGCTTTCTTT. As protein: CASSFLGREWDTEAFF.

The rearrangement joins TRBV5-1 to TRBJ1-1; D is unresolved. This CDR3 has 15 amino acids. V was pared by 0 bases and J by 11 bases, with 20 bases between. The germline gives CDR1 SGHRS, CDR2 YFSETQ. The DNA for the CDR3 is TGCGCCAGCAGCTTGGGTGTTGGCATCAACTCGGGGGCTTTCTTT. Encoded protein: CASSLGVGINSGAFF.

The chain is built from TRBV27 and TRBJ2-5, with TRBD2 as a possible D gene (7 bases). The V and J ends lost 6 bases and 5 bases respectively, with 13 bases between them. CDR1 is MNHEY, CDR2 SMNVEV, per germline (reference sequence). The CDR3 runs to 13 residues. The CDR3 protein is CASRWGGGETQYF. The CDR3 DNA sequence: TGTGCCAGCAGGTGGGGGGGCGGGGAGACCCAGTACTTC.

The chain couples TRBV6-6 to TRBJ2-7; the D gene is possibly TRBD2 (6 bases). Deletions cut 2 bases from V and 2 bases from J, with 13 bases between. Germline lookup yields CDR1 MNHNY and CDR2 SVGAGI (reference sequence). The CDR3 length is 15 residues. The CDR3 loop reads CASSYETGATYEQYF. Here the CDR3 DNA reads TGTGCCAGCAGTTACGAAACGGGAGCGACCTACGAGCAGTACTTC.

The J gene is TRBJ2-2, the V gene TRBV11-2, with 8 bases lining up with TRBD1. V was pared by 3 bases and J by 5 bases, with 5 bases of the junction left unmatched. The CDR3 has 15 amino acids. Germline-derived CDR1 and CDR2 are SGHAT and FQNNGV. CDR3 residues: CASSLQGAETGELFF. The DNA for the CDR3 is TGTGCCAGCAGCTTGCAGGGGGCAGAGACCGGGGAGCTGTTTTTT. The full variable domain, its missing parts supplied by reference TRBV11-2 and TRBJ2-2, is EAGVAQSPRYKIIEKRQSVAFWCNPISGHATLYWYQQILGQGPKLLIQFQNNGVVDDSQLPKDRFSAERLKGVDSTLKIQPAKLEDSAVYLCASSLQGAETGELFFGEGSRLTVL.

Written as DNA, the CDR3 is TGTGCCAGTAGTATAGAGGACAGGGTCGGAGAGACCCAGTACTTC. This codes for CASSIEDRVGETQYF. The chain recombines TRBV19 with TRBJ2-5; 8 bases line up with TRBD1. Germline loops: CDR1 LNHDA, CDR2 SQIVND (reference sequence). The CDR3 length is 15 residues. V dropped 0 bases and J dropped 4; count of bases not matched to a gene: 4.

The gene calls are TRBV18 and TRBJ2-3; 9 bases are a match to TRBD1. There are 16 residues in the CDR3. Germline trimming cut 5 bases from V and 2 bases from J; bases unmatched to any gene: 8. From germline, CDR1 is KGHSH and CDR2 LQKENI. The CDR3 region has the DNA TGTGCCAGCTCAACCAGGACAGGGGCGACCACAGATACGCAGTATTTT. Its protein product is CASSTRTGATTDTQYF. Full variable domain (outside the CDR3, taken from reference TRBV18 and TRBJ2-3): NAGVMQNPRHLVRRRGQEARLRCSPMKGHSHVYWYRQLPEEGLKFMVYLQKENIIDESGMPKERFSAEFPKEGPSILRIQQVVRGDSAAYFCASSTRTGATTDTQYFGPGTRLTVL.